These 31 T cell receptor beta chains originate from one sample sequenced in a study of cytomegalovirus exposure and HLA in healthy donors (dated by TCRdb to the late 2010s). Receptors were amplified or captured by the immunoSEQ multiplex PCR assay. The multiplex PCR relied on a mix of 60 forward primers for TCR Vbeta segments and 13 reverse primers for TCR Jbeta segments. Drawn from immuneACCESS, this table holds only the in-frame rearrangements with V and J called that TCRdb kept. Clones are partly lost; checked studies trace under half to an unresolved V gene and leave the rest unexplained. Here the sample has about 150,000 clones; around 75% occur a single time. Around 4.7% of the sample is taken by the ten largest. The specimen was PBMCs. Receptor source: a man aged 55 to 70 in good health and CMV-seronegative.

The chain combines TRBV28 with TRBJ1-5, with D perhaps TRBD1 (5 bases). V lost 5 bases to trimming and J lost 6 bases, with 8 bases between them. CDR1 is MDHEN and CDR2 is SYDVKM in the germline V gene. The CDR3 has 12 residues. The CDR3 loop is CASSPGFQPQHF. CDR3 nucleotide sequence: TGTGCCAGCAGTCCAGGGTTTCAGCCCCAGCATTTT.

This chain links TRBV7-9 with TRBJ2-5, with 10 bases aligning to TRBD1. Trimming cost V 5 bases and J 5 bases; bases outside gene matches: 5. The CDR3 is 14 amino acids. Germline V gene lookup returns CDR1 SEHNR and CDR2 FQNEAQ (reference sequence). The CDR3 DNA follows: TGTGCCAGCAGCCCCGGGACAGGGGATGAGACCCAGTACTTC. Protein sequence: CASSPGTGDETQYF.

In this sample, this clone turned up a few times. The chain joins TRBV18 to TRBJ2-3, with a tentative D call TRBD1 (6 bases). In germline, CDR1 is KGHSH, CDR2 LQKENI. The V end lost 1 base, the J end lost 0 bases, and 8 bases lay between the germline ends. The CDR3 contains 15 residues. The chain's CDR3 is CASSPQQGSTDTQYF. CDR3 in DNA: TGTGCCAGCTCACCACAACAGGGAAGCACAGATACGCAGTATTTT.

This clone was seen more than once but under ten times. This chain links TRBV9 with TRBJ2-2; TRBD1 aligns across 9 bases. This CDR3 comprises 15 residues. J gave up 3 bases and V 6 bases, and 6 bases lay outside the gene matches. CDR1 SGDLS and CDR2 YYNGEE come from the germline V gene. DNA of the CDR3: TGTGCCAGCACCCCCTGGACAGGGGACACCGGGGAGCTGTTTTTT. This translates into CASTPWTGDTGELFF. Using reference TRBV9 and TRBJ2-2 for the parts outside the CDR3, the full variable domain is DSGVTQTPKHLITATGQRVTLRCSPRSGDLSVYWYQQSLDQGLQFLIQYYNGEERAKGNILERFSAQQFPDLHSELNLSSLELGDSALYFCASTPWTGDTGELFFGEGSRLTVL.

Only a few counts were recorded for this clone. The V gene is TRBV6-6, the J gene TRBJ1-5; no clear D gene. The CDR3 has 11 amino acids. The ends were cut back, 4 bases at V and 7 bases at J, with 5 bases in the middle. Germline V gives CDR1 MNHNY, CDR2 SVGAGI (reference sequence). The CDR3 loop is CASSSAQPQHF. For the CDR3, the DNA is TGTGCCAGCAGTTCCGCGCAGCCCCAGCATTTT.

The chain uses TRBV15 and TRBJ1-6; tentative D call: TRBD1 (6 bases). Trimming removed 1 base from V and 8 bases from J, with 12 bases in between. CDR3 length equals 15 residues. The V gene's germline CDR1 is LNHNV and CDR2 YYDKDF (reference sequence). CDR3 in amino acids: CATSRVQGKHSPLHF. The CDR3 nucleotides are TGTGCCACCAGCAGAGTACAGGGCAAGCATTCACCCCTCCACTTT.

The V gene is TRBV18, the J gene TRBJ2-7, with 7 bases fitting TRBD1. CDR1 and CDR2 from the germline V gene are KGHSH and LQKENI. The CDR3 covers 14 residues. The J segment lost 5 bases and the V segment lost 0 bases, leaving 4 bases of the junction unmatched. The CDR3 is CASSPPTGKDEQYF. CDR3 bases: TGTGCCAGCTCACCACCGACAGGGAAGGACGAGCAGTACTTC.

V usage is TRBV7-3 and J usage is TRBJ1-1; D gene unclear. The CDR3 totals 13 residues. Germline values: CDR1 SGHTA, CDR2 FQGTGA. Trimming cost V 2 bases and J 4 bases, with 8 bases left between them. The CDR3 here is CASSLAVSTEAFF. The CDR3 DNA reads as TGTGCCAGCAGCTTAGCGGTGAGCACTGAAGCTTTCTTT.

The chain employs TRBV7-2 and TRBJ1-2, with 8 bases matching TRBD1. CDR1 and CDR2 from the germline V gene are SGHTA and FQGNSA. The CDR3 runs 19 residues. The J segment lost 4 bases and the V segment lost 1 base, leaving 17 bases of the junction unmatched. The CDR3: CASSLGPPVGQVSRYGYTF. CDR3 nucleotides: TGTGCCAGCAGCTTAGGTCCGCCAGTGGGACAGGTGTCCCGCTATGGCTACACCTTC.

The V and J genes are TRBV29-1 and TRBJ1-2; D is possibly TRBD1 (5 bases). Trimming cost V 3 bases and J 8 bases, with 13 bases left between them. The CDR3 has 12 residues. The germline gives CDR1 SQVTM, CDR2 ANQGSEA. CDR3 sequence (DNA): TGCAGCGTTGACGGGGGACCGGGCGGCTACACCTTC. It specifies CSVDGGPGGYTF.

V and J are TRBV5-6 and TRBJ1-1; 7 bases line up with TRBD1. V shed 0 bases, J shed 1 base, and the junction held 3 bases outside the gene matches. Looked up from germline, CDR1 is SGHDT and CDR2 is YYEEEE. This CDR3 is built from 15 residues. Written as DNA, the CDR3 is TGTGCCAGCAGCTTGGCACAGGGGAAGAACACTGAAGCTTTCTTT. Protein product: CASSLAQGKNTEAFF.

The chain joins TRBV18 to TRBJ1-5; 9 positions match TRBD1. This CDR3 is built from 15 residues. Trimming removed 4 bases from V and 4 bases from J; junction bases left unmatched: 5. The germline V gene encodes CDR1 KGHSH and CDR2 LQKENI. CDR3 coding DNA: TGTGCCAGCTCACTCGTTGACAGGGGGAATCAGCCCCAGCATTTT. Translation gives CASSLVDRGNQPQHF.

The V and J genes are TRBV19 and TRBJ2-2; possible D gene TRBD2, 6 bases. From germline, CDR1 is LNHDA and CDR2 SQIVND (reference sequence). The CDR3 extends over 14 amino acids. With 2 bases removed from V and 6 bases from J, the gap between germline ends came to 10 bases. Written as DNA, the CDR3 is TGTGCCAGTAGTATAACGGGAGAGGCCGGGGAGCTGTTTTTT. Protein product: CASSITGEAGELFF.

The V call is TRBV5-6, the J call TRBJ2-4, with TRBD2 matching 7 bases. Germline V gene lookup returns CDR1 SGHDT and CDR2 YYEEEE. V shed 2 bases, J shed 1 base, and the junction held 9 bases outside the gene matches. This CDR3 spans 17 amino acids. CDR3: CASSLPGGVGAKNIQYF. Here the CDR3 DNA reads TGTGCCAGCAGCTTACCTGGGGGGGTTGGGGCCAAAAACATTCAGTACTTC.

This clone was recorded only once. This rearrangement joins TRBV10-3 to TRBJ2-7; 10 bases fit TRBD2. The germline gives CDR1 ENHRY, CDR2 SYGVKD. Trimming took 0 bases from V and 5 from J; bases not matched to a gene: 7. The CDR3 has 16 residues. CDR3 DNA: TGTGCCATCAGTGAGTCGGAGAGCGGGAGGGTGGACGAGCAGTACTTC. It is translated as CAISESESGRVDEQYF.

V usage is TRBV18 and J usage is TRBJ2-2; possible D gene TRBD1, 6 bases. Looked up from germline, CDR1 is KGHSH and CDR2 is LQKENI. This CDR3 spans 17 amino acids. V was cut by 1 base and J by 0 bases, with 12 bases left in between. The CDR3 DNA reads TGTGCCAGCTCACCACTCATAGCAGGGGCGAACACCGGGGAGCTGTTTTTT. It codes for CASSPLIAGANTGELFF.

J is TRBJ2-2 and V is TRBV2, with no clear D. V lost 7 bases and J 6 bases, leaving 6 bases between the germline ends. Germline loops: CDR1 SNHLY, CDR2 FYNNEI. CDR3 length: 11 residues. As DNA, the CDR3 is TGTGCCAGCACCCACTCCGGGGAGCTGTTTTTT. It is translated as CASTHSGELFF.

The rearrangement joins TRBV28 to TRBJ1-1, with 7 bases identical to TRBD1. Germline-derived CDR1 and CDR2 are MDHEN and SYDVKM. Losses at the gene ends were 6 bases for V and 2 bases for J; bases not matched to a gene: 6. The CDR3 has 14 amino acids. CDR3 sequence reads: CASRPGDSNTEAFF. CDR3 coding DNA: TGTGCCAGCAGACCCGGGGACAGCAACACTGAAGCTTTCTTT.

This chain connects TRBV9 to TRBJ2-1, with D maybe TRBD2 (6 bases). The CDR3 has 15 amino acids. Germline CDR1 is SGDLS and CDR2 is YYNGEE. The germline V and J ends were trimmed by 4 bases and 0 bases, with 11 bases remaining between them. The CDR3, as DNA: TGTGCCAGCAGCTTGGGACTGAGCTCCTACAATGAGCAGTTCTTC. Encoded protein: CASSLGLSSYNEQFF.

This clone was seen only a few times. The chain couples TRBV4-3 to TRBJ2-2; a weak D match, TRBD2 (7 bases). With 4 bases removed from V and 2 bases from J, the gap between germline ends came to 23 bases. Germline CDR1 and CDR2: LGHNA and YSLEER. This CDR3 comprises 19 residues. The DNA of the CDR3 is TGCGCCAGCAGCCGGGGGCCTAGCGGAGGAGACTTAAACACCGGGGAGCTGTTTTTT. It encodes CASSRGPSGGDLNTGELFF.

The J gene is TRBJ1-1, the V gene TRBV5-1; D gene uncertain. The length of the CDR3 is 13 residues. The germline gives CDR1 SGHRS, CDR2 YFSETQ. The V end was cut by 1 base, the J end by 3 bases, with 7 bases between. The CDR3 DNA reads TGCGCCAGCAGCTTGTACGGGGACACTGAAGCTTTCTTT. It codes for CASSLYGDTEAFF.

The chain is built from TRBV2 and TRBJ2-7; D may be TRBD2 (6 bases). Germline V lookup: CDR1 SNHLY, CDR2 FYNNEI. This CDR3 region has 14 residues. The ends were cut back, 4 bases at V and 0 bases at J, with 10 bases in the middle. CDR3 nucleotides: TGTGCCAGCAGTGTGGACTACCTCTCCTACGAGCAGTACTTC. Translation: CASSVDYLSYEQYF.

This chain joins TRBV5-1 and TRBJ1-2; the match to TRBD1 covers 9 bases. With 1 base clipped from V and 1 base from J, the junction kept 8 bases outside the gene matches. The germline CDR1 and CDR2 sequences are SGHRS and YFSETQ. The CDR3 runs 17 residues. CDR3 region: CASSLTPGQGYNYGYTF. CDR3 DNA: TGCGCCAGCAGCTTGACCCCGGGACAGGGCTATAACTATGGCTACACCTTC.

The V gene is TRBV2, the J gene TRBJ2-2; D might be TRBD2 (6 bases). The germline CDR1 and CDR2 sequences are SNHLY and FYNNEI. The CDR3 covers 15 residues. V was trimmed by 6 bases and J by 4 bases, leaving 15 bases between them. The CDR3 spells CASSELAPVTGELFF. The DNA for the CDR3 is TGTGCCAGCAGCGAACTAGCCCCCGTCACCGGGGAGCTGTTTTTT.

This chain uses TRBV6-5 with TRBJ1-5; D possibly corresponds to TRBD1 (6 bases). Per the germline V gene, CDR1 is MNHEY and CDR2 is SVGAGI. The CDR3 is 16 amino acids. Trimming pared 2 bases from V and 3 bases from J, leaving 14 bases between. In DNA, the CDR3 is TGTGCCAGCAGTTACAGCGGGGGGACAACCAATCAGCCCCAGCATTTT. Its translation: CASSYSGGTTNQPQHF.

The chain employs TRBV19 and TRBJ2-5, with D unresolved. V lost 3 bases and J 0 bases, leaving 8 bases between the germline ends. The CDR3 has 14 residues. CDR1 LNHDA and CDR2 SQIVND come from the germline V gene (reference sequence). The CDR3 is CASSISANQETQYF. DNA of the CDR3: TGTGCCAGTAGTATCTCAGCGAACCAAGAGACCCAGTACTTC.

The V call is TRBV7-8, the J call TRBJ2-7; maybe TRBD1 (6 bases). Trimming took 5 bases from V and 5 from J, leaving 10 bases between them. CDR1 is SGHVS and CDR2 is FQNEAQ in the germline V gene. CDR3 length: 12 residues. The CDR3 region is CASSATGNEQYF. CDR3 nucleotides: TGTGCCAGCAGCGCAACAGGGAACGAGCAGTACTTC.

The chain has TRBV25-1 and TRBJ2-3; D ambiguous. From germline, CDR1 is MGHDK and CDR2 SYGVNS. The CDR3 extends over 12 amino acids. V dropped 1 base and J dropped 6 bases, with 5 bases sitting between them. This chain's CDR3 is CASSELRDTQYF. DNA of the CDR3: TGTGCCAGCAGTGAATTGCGGGATACGCAGTATTTT.

The chain couples TRBV2 to TRBJ2-5, with TRBD1 matching 7 bases. This CDR3 contains 14 residues. The ends lost 4 bases at V and 1 base at J; junction bases unmatched: 3. Germline V lookup: CDR1 SNHLY, CDR2 FYNNEI. The CDR3 loop is CASSGGQPQETQYF. DNA of the CDR3: TGTGCCAGCAGTGGGGGACAGCCCCAAGAGACCCAGTACTTC.

This clone came up a few times. J is TRBJ1-1 and V is TRBV28; TRBD1 is a possible D gene (5 bases). The CDR3 sequence is 15 residues long. Trimming took 5 bases from V and 4 from J, leaving 17 bases between them. Looked up from germline, CDR1 is MDHEN and CDR2 is SYDVKM. The CDR3 protein is CASSTTGLDSTEAFF. CDR3 nucleotide sequence: TGTGCCAGCAGTACGACGGGACTTGACAGCACTGAAGCTTTCTTT.

The genes are TRBV21-1 and TRBJ2-4; the DNA was not compared with TRBD1, the D call given in the table. TRBV21-1 is given as a pseudogene. The CDR3 has 16 amino acids. CDR3 DNA sequence: TGTGCCAGCAGCTTTCACAGGGCTTTAGCCAAAAACATTCAGTACTTC. Its protein is CASSFHRALAKNIQYF.